Shown below are 31 T cell receptor beta chains from a single sample sequenced in a study of blood T cell repertoires in COVID-19. Measured with immunoSEQ multiplex PCR; TCRdb has only the in-frame clones, and not every one. The sample holds around 170,000 clones; roughly 84% are singletons and the top ten take roughly 15%. The sample was peripheral blood. The receptors shown here come from a man aged 18 to 29 with active or convalescent COVID-19.

This chain uses TRBV18 with TRBJ1-3; D possibly corresponds to TRBD1 (6 bases). V lost 2 bases and J lost 0, with 11 bases in between. The CDR3 consists of 16 residues. Per the germline V gene, CDR1 is KGHSH and CDR2 is LQKENI. The CDR3 protein is CASSPGTGNSGNTIYF. Here the CDR3 DNA reads TGTGCCAGCTCACCAGGCACAGGGAACTCTGGAAACACCATATATTTT.

This clone was seen just once. This rearrangement joins TRBV25-1 to TRBJ1-6; D might be TRBD1 (5 bases). Trimming took 0 bases from V and 0 from J, leaving 9 bases between them. The germline gives CDR1 MGHDK, CDR2 SYGVNS. The CDR3 has 17 amino acids. The CDR3 DNA reads as TGTGCCAGCAGTGAATATGGGGGGAGCTCCTATAATTCACCCCTCCACTTT. It encodes CASSEYGGSSYNSPLHF.

V gene TRBV2 combines with J gene TRBJ1-2; 7 positions match TRBD1. V was clipped by 3 bases and J by 6 bases; unmatched bases: 7. Germline loops: CDR1 SNHLY, CDR2 FYNNEI. The CDR3 is 14 amino acids. The CDR3 sequence: CASSDLGQGDGYTF. In DNA form, the CDR3 reads TGTGCCAGCAGTGACCTGGGGCAGGGGGATGGCTACACCTTC.

This chain links TRBV13 with TRBJ2-1, with 10 nucleotides matching TRBD2. J gave up 8 bases and V 5 bases, and 15 bases lay outside the gene matches. The CDR3 extends over 17 amino acids. The V gene's germline CDR1 is PRHDT and CDR2 FYEKMQ (reference sequence). DNA of the CDR3: TGTGCCAGCAGCCTCCCACTCTTAGCGGGGGGTATCGATGAGCAGTTCTTC. This codes for CASSLPLLAGGIDEQFF.

This rearrangement joins TRBV28 to TRBJ2-2; 7 nucleotides agree with TRBD2. The V gene's germline CDR1 is MDHEN and CDR2 SYDVKM. The CDR3 has 15 residues. V trimming: 4 bases; J trimming: 8 bases; junction bases outside the gene matches: 10. This CDR3 is CASSSQRGVTGELFF. CDR3 coding DNA: TGTGCCAGCAGTTCCCAGCGGGGAGTGACGGGGGAGCTGTTTTTT.

The chain carries TRBV18 and TRBJ1-3; a possible D gene is TRBD1 (6 bases). This CDR3 region has 16 residues. Trimming removed 3 bases at V and 2 bases at J, with 14 bases between. Germline CDR1 reads KGHSH; CDR2 reads LQKENI. In DNA form, the CDR3 reads TGTGCCAGCTCACCTTCGGCCGGGACACCTGGAAACACCATATATTTT. Translating gives CASSPSAGTPGNTIYF. Drawing the rest from reference TRBV18 and TRBJ1-3, the complete variable domain is NAGVMQNPRHLVRRRGQEARLRCSPMKGHSHVYWYRQLPEEGLKFMVYLQKENIIDESGMPKERFSAEFPKEGPSILRIQQVVRGDSAAYFCASSPSAGTPGNTIYFGEGSWLTVV.

This rearrangement joins TRBV3-1 (or the pseudogene TRBV3-2) to TRBJ1-2; D gene uncertain. This CDR3 is built from 13 residues. The V gene lost 2 bases and the J gene lost 2 bases, with 6 bases spanning the gap. Germline CDR1 LGHDT, CDR2 YNNKEL (reference sequence). CDR3 sequence (DNA): TGTGCCAGCAGCCAACGGGAGAACTATGGCTACACCTTC. It is translated as CASSQRENYGYTF.

A remark on this clone: A read error may produce the germline difference seen at one junction end. The CDR3 reads CASSRQAHGFTF. For the CDR3, the DNA is TGTGCCAGCAGTAGACAGGCTCATGGCTTCACCTTC. This chain joins TRBV6-2 or TRBV6-3 and TRBJ1-2; a weak D match, TRBD1 (6 bases). Germline V gene sequence: CDR1 MNHEY, CDR2 SVGEGT. CDR3 length: 12 residues.

V gene TRBV5-1 combines with J gene TRBJ2-7; a weak D match, TRBD2 (5 bases). Germline V lookup: CDR1 SGHRS, CDR2 YFSETQ. The CDR3 is 14 amino acids. Trimming removed 0 bases from V and 3 bases from J, with 10 bases in between. CDR3 nucleotide sequence: TGCGCCAGCAGCTTGGGGAGGACTCGCTACGAGCAGTACTTC. This codes for CASSLGRTRYEQYF.

This sequence joins TRBV29-1 and TRBJ2-5; TRBD2 matches at 13 bases. CDR3 length: 14 amino acids. The V and J ends lost 6 bases and 6 bases, in that order; junction bases with no gene match: 7. Germline V gives CDR1 SQVTM, CDR2 ANQGSEA. CDR3 loop: CSVRTSGSSQTQYF. In DNA form, the CDR3 reads TGCAGCGTCCGGACTAGCGGGAGTTCGCAGACCCAGTACTTC. The whole variable domain, filled in from reference TRBV29-1 and TRBJ2-5, reads SAVISQKPSRDICQRGTSLTIQCQVDSQVTMMFWYRQQPGQSLTLIATANQGSEATYESGFVIDKFPISRPNLTFSTLTVSNMSPEDSSIYLCSVRTSGSSQTQYFGPGTRLLVL.

This clone has just a few counts. The rearrangement links TRBV14 to TRBJ1-4; the D is unclear. From germline, CDR1 is SGHDN and CDR2 FVKESK. This CDR3 has 20 amino acids. Trimming pared 0 bases from V and 0 bases from J, leaving 20 bases between. The CDR3 protein is CASSQDRTVGIGATNEKLFF. The CDR3 nucleotides are TGTGCCAGCAGCCAAGATCGAACTGTGGGTATCGGGGCAACTAATGAAAAACTGTTTTTT.

This rearrangement joins TRBV3-1 (or the pseudogene TRBV3-2) to TRBJ1-3; a possible D gene is TRBD1 (5 bases). Between the trimmed V and J ends, which lost 0 bases and 0 bases, there was a span of 12 bases. CDR3 size: 17 residues. The germline V gene has CDR1 LGHDT and CDR2 YNNKEL (reference sequence). CDR3 residues: CASSQDLRAISGNTIYF. The CDR3 coding sequence is TGTGCCAGCAGCCAAGATCTCAGGGCTATCTCTGGAAACACCATATATTTT.

This clone was observed many times. The V call is TRBV7-8, the J call TRBJ2-7; D remains ambiguous. The germline V gene has CDR1 SGHVS and CDR2 FQNEAQ. Trimming cost V 6 bases and J 3 bases, with 6 bases left between them. This CDR3 has 11 residues. CDR3 bases: TGTGCCAGCAGTCCAAACTACGAGCAGTACTTC. This sequence encodes CASSPNYEQYF.

V gene TRBV10-3 combines with J gene TRBJ2-5, with TRBD2 matching over 10 bases. V shed 6 bases, J shed 0 bases, and the junction held 4 bases outside the gene matches. The CDR3 has 15 residues. Looked up from germline, CDR1 is ENHRY and CDR2 is SYGVKD. The CDR3 DNA follows: TGTGCCATCAGCGCCGGGACTAGCGACCAAGAGACCCAGTACTTC. Translating gives CAISAGTSDQETQYF.

The chain is built from TRBV6-5 and TRBJ1-5, with a possible D match to TRBD1 (6 bases). Germline lookup yields CDR1 MNHEY and CDR2 SVGAGI. V was shortened by 5 bases and J by 7 bases, with 12 bases between the two germline ends. The CDR3 spans 13 residues. CDR3 DNA: TGTGCCAGCAGTACAGGGATGAAGCAGCCCCAGCATTTT. Residues: CASSTGMKQPQHF.

The V call is TRBV4-1, the J call TRBJ2-3; 8 bases are a match to TRBD2. The CDR3 sequence is 15 residues long. Germline lookup yields CDR1 MGHRA and CDR2 YSYEKL. Germline trimming cut 4 bases from V and 0 bases from J; bases unmatched to any gene: 3. CDR3 nucleotide sequence: TGCGCCAGCAGCCCAACTAGCGGTAGCACAGATACGCAGTATTTT. It translates to CASSPTSGSTDTQYF.

The rearrangement uses TRBV3-1 (or the pseudogene TRBV3-2) and TRBJ1-5; TRBD1 might be the D (6 bases). Germline CDR1 LGHDT, CDR2 YNNKEL (reference sequence). The CDR3 is 14 residues long. Trimming stripped 3 bases from V and 4 bases from J, with 10 bases between. Here the CDR3 DNA reads TGTGCCAGCAGCCACGCTCAGGGGAATCAGCCCCAGCATTTT. Amino acid sequence: CASSHAQGNQPQHF.

The rearrangement links TRBV7-2 to TRBJ1-2; a weak D match, TRBD1 (5 bases). CDR1 SGHTA and CDR2 FQGNSA come from the germline V gene. This CDR3 region has 14 residues. The V end lost 3 bases, the J end lost 4 bases, and 12 bases lay between the germline ends. The chain's CDR3 is CASSLVGVGYGYTF. The CDR3 nucleotides read TGTGCCAGCAGCTTGGTAGGGGTGGGCTATGGCTACACCTTC.

The chain employs TRBV7-9 and TRBJ1-1; 7 bases are shared with TRBD1. With V trimmed by 1 base and J by 5 bases, 1 base remained unmatched. The CDR3 loop spans 13 amino acids. Germline CDR1 reads SEHNR; CDR2 reads FQNEAQ (reference sequence). For the CDR3, the DNA is TGTGCCAGCAGCTTAGAACAGGGGACTGAAGCTTTCTTT. Its translation is CASSLEQGTEAFF.

This clone was detected a few times. The chain uses TRBV5-1 and TRBJ2-1, with TRBD2 matching over 8 bases. Per germline, CDR1 SGHRS and CDR2 YFSETQ. Unmatched junction bases numbered 7, after V lost 5 bases and J lost 6 bases. The CDR3 extends over 14 amino acids. As DNA, the CDR3 is TGCGCCAGCAGGTGGCCGGGAGGGCGCAATGAGCAGTTCTTC. Translated: CASRWPGGRNEQFF.

This clone turned up a few times. V is TRBV6-1 and J is TRBJ1-5; TRBD1 matches 7 bases. Germline lookup yields CDR1 MNHNS and CDR2 SASEGT. Trimming cost V 2 bases and J 6 bases; bases outside gene matches: 7. The CDR3 has 15 residues. CDR3 residues: CASSESPRGSQPQHF. CDR3 sequence (DNA): TGTGCCAGCAGTGAATCACCCAGGGGGAGTCAGCCCCAGCATTTT.

A few counts support this clone. V usage is TRBV7-9 and J usage is TRBJ2-2; 12 bases match TRBD2. CDR3 length: 17 residues. The germline gives CDR1 SEHNR, CDR2 FQNEAQ (reference sequence). V shed 5 bases and J 1 base; nucleotides not matched to a gene: 5. The CDR3 nucleotides read TGTGCCAGCAGCGAAGGGACTAGCGGGCTGAACACCGGGGAGCTGTTTTTT. It yields the protein CASSEGTSGLNTGELFF.

The chain uses TRBV11-2 and TRBJ2-3; the match to TRBD1 covers 8 bases. V dropped 1 base and J dropped 6; count of bases not matched to a gene: 6. Germline assignment: CDR1 SGHAT and CDR2 FQNNGV. This CDR3 is built from 15 residues. Here the CDR3 DNA reads TGTGCCAGCAGCTTAGGTGCAGGGGGCGGGGATACGCAGTATTTT. Its protein product is CASSLGAGGGDTQYF.

The chain couples TRBV19 to TRBJ2-2; the D gene is possibly TRBD2 (6 bases). CDR3 length: 13 amino acids. V was clipped by 4 bases and J by 7 bases, with 10 bases between them. Germline lookup yields CDR1 LNHDA and CDR2 SQIVND (reference sequence). In DNA form, the CDR3 reads TGTGCCAGTAGTAAAGGGAGGAGCGGGGAGCTGTTTTTT. Encoded protein: CASSKGRSGELFF. The entire variable domain, with the rest obtained from reference TRBV19 and TRBJ2-2, is as follows: DGGITQSPKYLFRKEGQNVTLSCEQNLNHDAMYWYRQDPGQGLRLIYYSQIVNDFQKGDIAEGYSVSREKKESFPLTVTSAQKNPTAFYLCASSKGRSGELFFGEGSRLTVL.

The chain combines TRBV6-5 with TRBJ1-2; D may be TRBD1 (5 bases). Trimming shortened V by 6 bases and J by 4 bases, and 9 bases separated the two germline ends. Germline-derived CDR1 and CDR2 are MNHEY and SVGAGI. The CDR3 has 12 amino acids. The CDR3 nucleotides are TGTGCCAGCAGGCGGGGGGGCTATGGCTACACCTTC. This encodes CASRRGGYGYTF.

The chain has TRBV18 and TRBJ2-3; perhaps TRBD1 as D (6 bases). Germline V gene lookup returns CDR1 KGHSH and CDR2 LQKENI. Trimming stripped 3 bases from V and 2 bases from J, with 12 bases between. The CDR3 is 15 amino acids. The CDR3 region is CASSPAGDITDTQYF. Written as DNA, the CDR3 is TGTGCCAGCTCACCGGCAGGGGACATCACAGATACGCAGTATTTT.

This chain connects TRBV15 to TRBJ2-7, with TRBD1 as a possible D gene (6 bases). The V and J ends lost 1 base and 2 bases respectively, with 12 bases between them. In germline, CDR1 is LNHNV, CDR2 YYDKDF (reference sequence). The CDR3 has 15 residues. DNA of the CDR3: TGTGCCACCAGCAGAGGTGGACAGCTGGCCTACGAGCAGTACTTC. The encoded protein is CATSRGGQLAYEQYF.

The chain is built from TRBV6-1 and TRBJ2-5; D is unclear. CDR1 is MNHNS and CDR2 is SASEGT in the germline V gene. The CDR3 loop spans 14 amino acids. The V gene lost 3 bases and the J gene lost 5 bases, with 13 bases spanning the gap. The CDR3 nucleotides are TGTGCCAGCAGTGATGGCAGCTTGCGGGAGACCCAGTACTTC. It codes for CASSDGSLRETQYF.

The rearrangement uses TRBV14 and TRBJ1-6; no reliable D call. This CDR3 contains 16 residues. V lost 1 base and J 2 bases, leaving 9 bases between the germline ends. The germline gives CDR1 SGHDN, CDR2 FVKESK. The CDR3 spells CASSQVRGTYNSPLHF. DNA for the CDR3: TGTGCCAGCAGCCAAGTCCGAGGGACCTATAATTCACCCCTCCACTTT.

This clone was seen only once. DNA for the CDR3: TGTGCCACCAGACCTCATAGAGCCTCTTCAATGAACACCGGGGAGCTGTTTTTT. It codes for CATRPHRASSMNTGELFF. The V call is TRBV27, the J call TRBJ2-2; no clear D. CDR3 length equals 18 residues. From germline, CDR1 is MNHEY and CDR2 SMNVEV (reference sequence). The V gene lost 10 bases and the J gene lost 1 base, with 25 bases spanning the gap.

This rearrangement joins TRBV19 to TRBJ2-2, with TRBD2 identical over 11 bases. Germline V gene data show CDR1 as LNHDA and CDR2 as SQIVND (reference sequence). With 3 bases clipped from V and 5 bases from J, the junction kept 5 bases outside the gene matches. The CDR3 is 16 amino acids. The CDR3 is CASSIGASGRTGELFF. Written as DNA, the CDR3 is TGTGCCAGTAGTATTGGAGCTAGCGGGAGGACCGGGGAGCTGTTTTTT.